This TCR beta chain originates from a study of shared clonotypes between healthy human individuals. About the study: Per donor, three plates held CD4 naive cells, three held CD4 memory, two held CD8 naive and one held CD8 memory. Study results and caveats: Non-shared clonotypes displayed generation probabilities falling below those of clonotypes present in all four donors. Sharing across four donors was seen in approximately 5.2% of naive CD4 clonotypes.

Regarding this clone: Its antigen is unidentified.

CDR1 and CDR2 from the germline V gene are MGHRA and YSYEKL. The V gene end was trimmed by 3 bases and the J gene end by 3 bases; junction bases not matched to a gene: 7. This CDR3 comprises 15 residues. Methods used by the authors: ImmunoSEQ gave junction-only sequences without quality scores, so filtering differed. Assay: immunoSEQ multiplex PCR; the TCRdb copy retains only in-frame clones and omits some. V and J calls plus clone size are reproduced from that table; the DNA served to infer D and trimming. In the table there are 2 million to 2.5 million clones, almost 96% of which are singletons. Input material: naive CD4+ T cells sorted from blood. Subset here: CD45RA+ positively selected. This receptor was identified in a man younger than 35 in good health. This sequence joins TRBV4-1 and TRBJ1-2; 7 nucleotides line up with TRBD1. In nucleotides, the CDR3 is TGCGCCAGCAGCCAGGTCCCCACAGGGGACTATGGCTACACCTTC. This gives the protein CASSQVPTGDYGYTF.